The rows below give T cell receptor beta chains drawn from one sample of a study of blood T cells in healthy people across ages. TCRdb reanalysed the 5' RACE reads using MiXCR and keeps one entry per CDR3 protein. The sample has about 1.1 million distinct CDR3 sequences, around two fifths seen once. The sequenced material came from blood. The source of these receptors is a young man in good health. The CDR3 runs from the conserved cysteine through the conserved F or W. D genes are given only for firm matches. The size entry is marked missing in some rows and otherwise reads once, few, many or a size class.

cdr3_aa cdr3_nt cdr3_length d_call clone_size j_call v_call
CASSQDPPRRILSSTDTQYF TGCGCCAGCAGCCAAGATCCCCCGCGGCGCATACTTTCTAGCACAGATACGCAGTATTTT 20 NA many TRBJ2-3 TRBV4-1
CASGRELSNQPQHF TGTGCCAGCGGTCGGGAGTTGAGCAATCAGCCCCAGCATTTT 14 NA NA TRBJ1-5 TRBV5-5
CASSREPTYGYTF TGTGCCAGCAGCCGAGAGCCTACTTATGGCTACACCTTC 13 NA few TRBJ1-2 TRBV4-2
CASSLSGGEYNEQFF TGTGCCAGCAGCTTAAGCGGGGGGGAGTACAATGAGCAGTTCTTC 15 TRBD2 NA TRBJ2-1 TRBV5-6
CASSKEGQNYGYTF TGTGCCAGCAGCAAGGAGGGGCAAAACTATGGCTACACCTTC 14 NA NA TRBJ1-2 TRBV7-2
CRAGGTEAFF TGCAGGGCAGGGGGCACTGAAGCTTTCTTT 10 TRBD1 NA TRBJ1-1 TRBV20-1
CSASRGLYSETQYF TGCAGTGCCTCCAGGGGGCTGTATTCGGAGACCCAGTACTTC 14 TRBD1 few TRBJ2-5 TRBV20-1
CASSLAPGERTDTQYF TGTGCCAGCAGCTTAGCCCCGGGGGAGCGCACAGATACGCAGTATTTT 16 NA NA TRBJ2-3 TRBV11-2
CASGPTDTQYF TGTGCCAGCGGACCTACGGATACGCAGTATTTT 11 NA few TRBJ2-3 TRBV9
CASSDRGGPMNTEAFF TGTGCCAGCAGCGACAGGGGGGGACCCATGAACACTGAAGCTTTCTTT 16 TRBD1 few TRBJ1-1 TRBV9
CASSLNVGWETQYF TGCGCCAGCAGCTTGAACGTGGGCTGGGAGACCCAGTACTTC 14 NA once TRBJ2-5 TRBV5-1
CASSRASSYNEQFF TGTGCCAGCAGCCGAGCCAGCTCCTACAATGAGCAGTTCTTC 14 NA few TRBJ2-1 TRBV7-2
CSVETSADTQYF TGCAGCGTTGAAACATCGGCAGATACGCAGTATTTT 12 NA many TRBJ2-3 TRBV29-1
CASSLKQGGEKLFF TGTGCCAGCAGCTTAAAACAGGGAGGGGAAAAACTGTTTTTT 14 NA few TRBJ1-4 TRBV13
CSAAGQQETQYF TGCAGTGCGGCTGGACAGCAAGAGACCCAGTACTTC 12 NA NA TRBJ2-5 TRBV20-1
CASSVGSGSYNSPPHF NA 16 NA NA TRBJ1-6 TRBV9
CASSFWDKFGELFF TGTGCCAGCAGTTTTTGGGACAAATTCGGGGAGCTGTTTTTT 14 NA few TRBJ2-2 TRBV27
CASSQASGVNEQFF TGTGCCAGCAGCCAAGCTAGCGGGGTTAATGAGCAGTTCTTC 14 TRBD2 once TRBJ2-1 TRBV3-1
CASSLAGSTNEKLFF TGTGCCAGCAGCTTAGCGGGATCAACTAATGAAAAACTGTTTTTT 15 NA NA TRBJ1-4 TRBV7-9
CASTRGGYEQYF TGTGCCAGCACCCGAGGGGGGTACGAGCAGTACTTC 12 NA NA TRBJ2-7 TRBV12-3/TRBV12-4
CASSFIAGSNQPQHF TGTGCCAGCAGTTTTATTGCAGGGAGCAATCAGCCCCAGCATTTT 15 NA once TRBJ1-5 TRBV28
CSEPPPLAGGDNEQFF TGCAGCGAGCCCCCTCCCTTAGCGGGGGGCGACAATGAGCAGTTCTTC 16 TRBD2 few TRBJ2-1 TRBV29-1
CASSEGAVAYGYTF TGTGCCAGCAGCGAAGGGGCAGTAGCCTATGGCTACACCTTC 14 NA few TRBJ1-2 TRBV9
CASSTSTGNEQYF TGTGCCAGCAGCACTTCGACAGGAAATGAGCAGTACTTC 13 NA few TRBJ2-7 TRBV7-2
CASSYSGPSEEQYF TGTGCCAGCAGTTACTCAGGGCCGTCGGAAGAGCAGTACTTC 14 NA NA TRBJ2-7 TRBV6-5
CASSSPAGRSNEQFF TGTGCCAGCAGCTCGCCGGCGGGGCGATCAAATGAGCAGTTCTTC 15 NA NA TRBJ2-1 TRBV7-9
CASRYRQGRRETQYF TGTGCCAGCAGATACCGACAGGGGCGGAGGGAGACCCAGTACTTC 15 TRBD1 NA TRBJ2-5 TRBV5-5
CASSRGIRQGESSYEQYF TGCGCCAGCAGCCGAGGAATTAGACAGGGCGAGAGCTCCTACGAGCAGTACTTC 18 TRBD1 few TRBJ2-7 TRBV5-1